This entry lists 8 T cell receptor beta chains sequenced from one sample in a study of blood T cells in healthy people across ages. Alongside a J-beta primer mix, a sample-barcoded 5' primer served in a second PCR lasting 7 to 11 cycles. TCRdb re-analysed the 5' RACE reads in MiXCR, keeping a single row per CDR3 protein. This table has roughly 680,000 distinct CDR3 sequences, roughly half appearing once. The sequencing sample was made of blood. The receptors derive from a woman at least 80 years old in good health.

This clonotype came up many times. The chain joins TRBV28 to TRBJ2-7; D may correspond to TRBD1 or TRBD2 (5 bases each). V was pared by 6 bases and J by 6 bases, with 18 bases between. Germline V lookup: CDR1 MDHEN, CDR2 SYDVKM. This CDR3 has 14 amino acids. The CDR3 protein is CASRLGPIGAEQYF. CDR3 sequence (DNA): TGTGCCAGCAGGCTGGGACCGATCGGGGCCGAGCAGTACTTC.

The V and J genes are TRBV6-1 and TRBJ2-3, with D possibly TRBD1 on 5 matching bases. Looked up from germline, CDR1 is MNHNS and CDR2 is SASEGT. The length of the CDR3 is 12 residues. Trimming removed 4 bases at V and 11 bases at J, with 13 bases between. CDR3 coding DNA: TGTGCCAGCAGTGGGACATGGGTTAAGCAGTATTTT. Amino acids: CASSGTWVKQYF.

This clonotype appeared a few times. A much more abundant neighbour one base away suggests this may be a read error. The CDR3, as DNA: TGTGCCATCAGAGGACAGGGGGCGAATAATGAGCAGTACTTC. Its protein product is CAIRGQGANNEQYF. The rearrangement uses TRBV10-3 and TRBJ2-7, with 11 bases lining up with TRBD1. The CDR3 extends over 14 amino acids. Germline V lookup: CDR1 ENHRY, CDR2 SYGVKD. The ends lost 6 bases at V and 7 bases at J; junction bases unmatched: 8.

V and J are TRBV6-1 and TRBJ1-6; D call uncertain. Germline CDR1 and CDR2: MNHNS and SASEGT. CDR3 length: 17 residues. V was pared by 5 bases and J by 9 bases, with 23 bases between. This CDR3 reads CASSPLDPRNAGSPLHF. The CDR3 coding sequence is TGTGCCAGCAGTCCACTAGATCCGAGGAATGCGGGTTCACCCCTCCACTTT.

This chain connects TRBV20-1 to TRBJ1-5; no firm D call. The CDR3 totals 14 residues. V lost 0 bases and J lost 2, with 8 bases in between. The V gene's germline CDR1 is DFQATT and CDR2 SNEGSKA (reference sequence). The CDR3 here is CSARDLSGNQPQHF. The CDR3 DNA follows: TGCAGTGCTAGAGATCTGAGCGGCAATCAGCCCCAGCATTTT.

This clonotype was seen repeatedly, ten times or more. This chain joins TRBV18 and TRBJ2-4; 10 bases line up with TRBD2. CDR1 is KGHSH, CDR2 LQKENI, per germline. Trimming at V came to 2 bases and at J to 9 bases, leaving 7 bases not matched to a gene. The CDR3 totals 15 residues. The CDR3 loop reads CASSPISGGAGIQYF. CDR3 in DNA: TGTGCCAGCTCACCAATAAGCGGGGGGGCCGGCATTCAGTACTTC. The variable domain in full, with the rest retrieved from reference TRBV18 and TRBJ2-4, is NAGVMQNPRHLVRRRGQEARLRCSPMKGHSHVYWYRQLPEEGLKFMVYLQKENIIDESGMPKERFSAEFPKEGPSILRIQQVVRGDSAAYFCASSPISGGAGIQYFGAGTRLSVL.

This clonotype was found a few times. The chain links TRBV28 to TRBJ2-1; no firm D call. Between the trimmed V and J ends, which lost 10 bases and 8 bases, there was a span of 18 bases. The CDR3 contains 13 residues. Germline lookup yields CDR1 MDHEN and CDR2 SYDVKM. The CDR3 nucleotides read TGTGCCACCAGGAGACCCTCGAGTTATGAGCAGTTCTTC. This gives the protein CATRRPSSYEQFF.

Many counts were recorded for this clonotype. The rearrangement joins TRBV9 to TRBJ1-1; D is ambiguous. The V and J ends lost 5 bases and 8 bases respectively, with 16 bases between them. The CDR3 extends over 13 amino acids. The germline CDR1 and CDR2 sequences are SGDLS and YYNGEE. The CDR3 DNA sequence: TGTGCCAGCAGGTCGGGAGCCTCGGTAGAAGCTTTCTTT. Translation gives CASRSGASVEAFF.